This TCR beta chain is from a study of cytomegalovirus exposure and HLA in healthy donors. Overall study: In terms of ancestry, the Caucasian-associated cluster contained roughly four fifths of the 350 to 450 genotyped donors.

Study findings and constraints: About 180 TCR beta chains were listed as cytomegalovirus-associated.

Amplification used 60 Vbeta primers and 13 Jbeta primers. Method: immunoSEQ multiplex PCR; TCRdb's copy keeps in-frame clones and lacks some. This sample has more than 40,000 clones, with roughly half found just once. The V gene lost 8 bases and the J gene lost 4 bases, with 11 bases spanning the gap. CDR1 MDHEN and CDR2 SYDVKM come from the germline V gene. The CDR3 is 12 residues long. This clone was seen a few times. Its specificity is not known. This sequence was found in a man aged 60 to 75 in good health and CMV-seronegative. The chain carries TRBV28 and TRBJ1-2, with no clear D. The sample taken for sequencing was PBMCs. The CDR3 is CASQRVGYGYTF. Here the CDR3 DNA reads TGTGCCAGCCAGAGGGTTGGCTATGGCTACACCTTC.